This is a list of T cell receptor beta chains from one sample in a study of blood T cell repertoires in COVID-19. Produced via immunoSEQ multiplex PCR; TCRdb's table is partial and in-frame only. The data contain 200,000 or so clones, around four fifths of them singletons. Input material: peripheral blood. Receptors were obtained from a woman between 40 and 50 years old with acute or convalescent COVID-19. Both conserved end residues are part of each CDR3. Fields, in order: clone size, J gene, V gene, D gene, CDR3 length, CDR3 protein, CDR3 DNA. D genes are given only for firm matches. Part of the rows lack a size; the others show once, few, many or a class for expanded clones.

abundance: few
j_gene: TRBJ1-5
v_gene: TRBV24-1
d_gene: NA
len: 14
CDR3aa: CATSDRTFNQPQHF
CDR3nt: TGTGCCACCAGTGACCGTACTTTTAATCAGCCCCAGCATTTT

abundance: NA
j_gene: TRBJ1-4
v_gene: TRBV6-5
d_gene: TRBD1
len: 15
CDR3aa: CASSNYGQGNEKLFF
CDR3nt: TGTGCCAGCAGTAATTATGGACAGGGCAATGAAAAACTGTTTTTT

abundance: NA
j_gene: TRBJ2-1
v_gene: TRBV5-1
d_gene: TRBD2
len: 15
CDR3aa: CASSLGLAGASEQFF
CDR3nt: TGCGCCAGCAGCTTGGGACTAGCGGGAGCTTCTGAGCAGTTCTTC

abundance: NA
j_gene: TRBJ2-7
v_gene: TRBV7-2
d_gene: NA
len: 14
CDR3aa: CASSLVGQSYEQYF
CDR3nt: TGTGCCAGCAGCTTAGTAGGACAAAGCTACGAGCAGTACTTC

abundance: NA
j_gene: TRBJ1-1
v_gene: TRBV5-1
d_gene: TRBD1
len: 14
CDR3aa: CASSTQGAYTEAFF
CDR3nt: TGCGCCAGCAGCACACAGGGGGCGTACACTGAAGCTTTCTTT

abundance: NA
j_gene: TRBJ2-7
v_gene: TRBV27
d_gene: NA
len: 14
CDR3aa: CASSKKTLIYEQYF
CDR3nt: TGTGCCAGCAGCAAGAAGACTCTTATCTACGAGCAGTACTTC

abundance: once
j_gene: TRBJ1-6
v_gene: TRBV7-9
d_gene: NA
len: 18
CDR3aa: CASSSTSLGSSYNSPLHF
CDR3nt: TGTGCCAGCAGTTCGACGTCGCTCGGGAGCTCCTATAATTCACCCCTCCACTTT

abundance: NA
j_gene: TRBJ1-2
v_gene: TRBV5-1
d_gene: TRBD1
len: 13
CDR3aa: CASSIGQGDGYTF
CDR3nt: TGCGCCAGCAGCATAGGACAGGGGGATGGCTACACCTTC

abundance: NA
j_gene: TRBJ1-1
v_gene: TRBV28
d_gene: TRBD1
len: 15
CDR3aa: CASAPGQGLSTEAFF
CDR3nt: TGTGCCAGCGCCCCGGGACAGGGGCTCAGCACTGAAGCTTTCTTT

abundance: NA
j_gene: TRBJ1-5
v_gene: TRBV2
d_gene: TRBD1
len: 15
CDR3aa: CASSDRTGKNQPQHF
CDR3nt: TGTGCCAGCAGTGATAGGACAGGGAAAAATCAGCCCCAGCATTTT

abundance: NA
j_gene: TRBJ2-1
v_gene: TRBV6-1
d_gene: TRBD1
len: 15
CDR3aa: CASSEGTGGYNEQFF
CDR3nt: TGTGCCAGCAGTGAAGGGACAGGGGGCTACAATGAGCAGTTCTTC